A single sample gave rise to the 14 T cell receptor beta chains below, sequenced in a study. MiXCR was run by TCRdb on the RT-PCR reads, yielding one entry per CDR3 protein. Among about 700,000 distinct CDR3 sequences listed, 13% to 15% were seen once. The specimen sequenced was memory CD4+ T cells from blood. The receptors come from a female donor in good health, serving as a healthy control.

This chain uses TRBV5-6 with TRBJ1-4; tentative D call: TRBD1 (6 bases). Germline CDR1 and CDR2: SGHDT and YYEEEE. The CDR3 contains 17 residues. Trimming shortened V by 4 bases and J by 4 bases, and 20 bases separated the two germline ends. The CDR3, as DNA: TGTGCCAGCAGCCCGGCAGGGGCAGGCGGCGGTAATGAAAAACTGTTTTTT. It is translated as CASSPAGAGGGNEKLFF.

This clonotype was seen more than once but under ten times. CDR3 nucleotide sequence: TGTGCCAGCAGCCAAGAGACAGGTCCCCTCCACTTT. Translating it yields CASSQETGPLHF. The chain employs TRBV3-1 and TRBJ1-6, with D possibly TRBD1 on 6 matching bases. The CDR3 totals 12 residues. The germline V and J ends were trimmed by 0 bases and 13 bases, with 7 bases remaining between them. Germline lookup yields CDR1 LGHDT and CDR2 YNNKEL (reference sequence).

This clonotype was counted a few times. The rearrangement uses TRBV20-1 and TRBJ2-5; possibly TRBD2 for D (6 bases). The CDR3 is 15 residues long. Germline V gene sequence: CDR1 DFQATT, CDR2 SNEGSKA (reference sequence). Trimming took 2 bases from V and 3 from J, leaving 16 bases between them. For the CDR3, the DNA is TGCAGTGCTAGATTGCGGCCTAGCGTTGAAGAGACCCAGTACTTC. Its translation: CSARLRPSVEETQYF.

This chain's CDR3 is CAWSSGNTIYF. In nucleotides, the CDR3 is TGTGCCTGGAGTTCTGGAAACACCATATATTTT. The rearrangement joins TRBV30 to TRBJ1-3; D is undetermined. CDR1 GTSNPN and CDR2 SVGIG come from the germline V gene (reference sequence). V gave up 2 bases and J gave up 1 base, with 0 bases separating them. The CDR3 is 11 amino acids.

A remark on this clonotype: With a much larger clone just one base away, this may be a read error. This chain links TRBV6-1 with TRBJ1-1; 7 bases line up with TRBD1. In germline, CDR1 is MNHNS, CDR2 SASEGT. This CDR3 contains 13 residues. CDR3 sequence (DNA): TGTGCCAGCAGTGAAACCACAGGGGTGGAAGATTTCTTT. It yields the protein CASSETTGVEDFF.

This clonotype was observed at least ten times. CDR3 DNA: TGTGCCAGCAGTCCCCAGCGGGAGGGAGGGGACAATGAGCAGTTCTTC. Amino acid sequence: CASSPQREGGDNEQFF. This sequence joins TRBV6-5 and TRBJ2-1; 10 bases match TRBD2. Germline V lookup: CDR1 MNHEY, CDR2 SVGAGI. After removal of 5 bases from V and 5 bases from J, the junction contained 9 bases not matched to a gene. The CDR3 has 16 residues.

This clonotype has a handful of counts. The genes are TRBV5-1 and TRBJ1-1, with 8 bases aligning to TRBD1. V lost 4 bases to trimming and J lost 0 bases; unmatched junction nucleotides: 11. The germline CDR1 and CDR2 sequences are SGHRS and YFSETQ. This CDR3 has 17 residues. DNA of the CDR3: TGCGCCAGCAGCCGGGGGACAGGACTCATCATGAACACTGAAGCTTTCTTT. This encodes CASSRGTGLIMNTEAFF. The full variable domain, completed using reference TRBV5-1 and TRBJ1-1, is KAGVTQTPRYLIKTRGQQVTLSCSPISGHRSVSWYQQTPGQGLQFLFEYFSETQRNKGNFPGRFSGRQFSNSRSEMNVSTLELGDSALYLCASSRGTGLIMNTEAFFGQGTRLTVV.

The table lists this clonotype with many counts. J is TRBJ2-5 and V is TRBV7-9; D unclear. The CDR3 consists of 15 residues. CDR1 is SEHNR and CDR2 is FQNEAQ in the germline V gene (reference sequence). Trimming took 2 bases from V and 2 from J, leaving 12 bases between them. The CDR3 region has the DNA TGTGCCAGCAGCTTACCCGGTTCACAGCAAGAGACCCAGTACTTC. Translated, it gives CASSLPGSQQETQYF.

This clonotype was found a few times. The genes are TRBV7-3 and TRBJ2-2; the D gene is possibly TRBD1 (6 bases). Germline assignment: CDR1 SGHTA and CDR2 FQGTGA. This CDR3 contains 15 residues. V lost 6 bases and J 5 bases, leaving 16 bases between the germline ends. CDR3 DNA: TGTGCCAGCAGTTATCAGGGGCGCGGGACCGGGGAGCTGTTTTTT. Amino acid sequence: CASSYQGRGTGELFF.

This clonotype has more than one count but fewer than ten. This chain connects TRBV5-1 to TRBJ1-2; 7 bases fit TRBD1. CDR3 length equals 15 residues. V dropped 5 bases and J dropped 5; count of bases not matched to a gene: 12. Germline V lookup: CDR1 SGHRS, CDR2 YFSETQ. This CDR3 is CASRVGNRGIYGYTF. The CDR3 bases are TGCGCCAGCAGGGTAGGAAACAGGGGAATTTATGGCTACACCTTC.

This clonotype was seen only a few times. V usage is TRBV6-2 or TRBV6-3 and J usage is TRBJ2-1, with D possibly TRBD1 on 6 matching bases. From germline, CDR1 is MNHEY and CDR2 SVGEGT. The CDR3 loop spans 12 amino acids. Trimming took off 6 bases at V and 13 bases at J, with 16 bases between the two ends. CDR3 nucleotide sequence: TGTGCCAGCAGCGAGACTCGACAGGCCCAGTTCTTC. It encodes CASSETRQAQFF.

This clonotype came up a few times. The chain employs TRBV20-1 and TRBJ2-7, with a tentative D call TRBD1 (6 bases). V was pared by 4 bases and J by 4 bases, with 20 bases between. The germline V gene encodes CDR1 DFQATT and CDR2 SNEGSKA (reference sequence). This CDR3 has 15 residues. The CDR3 loop reads CSATSGQGISYEQYF. Here the CDR3 DNA reads TGCAGTGCTACCAGTGGCCAGGGGATTTCTTACGAGCAGTACTTC.

V and J are TRBV12-3 or TRBV12-4 and TRBJ1-1; 7 bases map to TRBD1. The V gene end was trimmed by 4 bases and the J gene end by 8 bases; junction bases not matched to a gene: 10. This CDR3 region has 14 residues. CDR3 bases: TGTGCCAGCAGTTCCCGCCTGACAGGGACCGAAGCTTTCTTT. This translates into CASSSRLTGTEAFF.

The chain recombines TRBV6-2 or TRBV6-3 with TRBJ2-2, with 13 bases that match TRBD2. J lost 6 bases, V lost 11 bases, and 6 bases had no gene match. Germline assignment: CDR1 MNHEY and CDR2 SVGEGT. The CDR3 is 14 amino acids. CDR3 nucleotide sequence: TGTGCCGGCCGACTAGCGGGAGGCCCCGGGGAGCTGTTTTTT. Its protein product is CAGRLAGGPGELFF.